These 4 T cell receptor beta chains originate from one sample sequenced in a study of response to subunit inactivated influenza vaccine. TCRdb called the RT-PCR reads again in MiXCR, with one record for every CDR3 protein. The sample carries 150,000 to 200,000 distinct CDR3 sequences, about 9% recorded once. The sequenced sample was non-naive T cells sorted from PBMCs, obtained on the day of vaccination. The receptors originated from a man in his forties or fifties who received an inactivated influenza vaccine.

The sample holds many counts of this clonotype. This chain connects TRBV3-1 to TRBJ2-1; no reliable D call. The CDR3 consists of 12 residues. V was shortened by 4 bases and J by 9 bases, with 10 bases between the two germline ends. From germline, CDR1 is LGHDT and CDR2 YNNKEL (reference sequence). The CDR3 loop reads CASSLRKGEQFF. CDR3 nucleotides: TGTGCCAGCAGCCTTCGGAAAGGTGAGCAGTTCTTC.

This clonotype was recorded at least ten times. The chain uses TRBV7-3 and TRBJ2-1, with a weak D call TRBD2 (5 bases). V dropped 5 bases and J dropped 7 bases, with 9 bases sitting between them. Germline V gene lookup returns CDR1 SGHTA and CDR2 FQGTGA. CDR3 size: 12 residues. This CDR3 is CASSPGWNEQFF. CDR3 nucleotide sequence: TGTGCCAGCAGCCCGGGGTGGAATGAGCAGTTCTTC.

This clonotype was seen a few times. This rearrangement joins TRBV7-9 to TRBJ2-3; no reliable D call. Trimming cost V 5 bases and J 3 bases, with 6 bases left between them. The germline gives CDR1 SEHNR, CDR2 FQNEAQ (reference sequence). The CDR3 contains 12 residues. The CDR3 DNA sequence: TGTGCCAGCAGCCACGTGACAGATACGCAGTATTTT. This gives the protein CASSHVTDTQYF. Full variable domain (missing parts from reference TRBV7-9 and TRBJ2-3): DTGVSQNPRHKITKRGQNVTFRCDPISEHNRLYWYRQTLGQGPEFLTYFQNEAQLEKSRLLSDRFSAERPKGSFSTLEIQRTEQGDSAMYLCASSHVTDTQYFGPGTRLTVL.

The CDR3 spells CASSYLWAANEKLFF. CDR3 nucleotides: TGTGCCAGCAGTTACTTGTGGGCAGCTAATGAAAAACTGTTTTTT. The genes are TRBV6-5 and TRBJ1-4; D remains unclear. Deletions cut 1 base from V and 3 bases from J, with 9 bases between. CDR1 and CDR2 from the germline V gene are MNHEY and SVGAGI. The CDR3 is made up of 15 amino acids.